The rows below give T cell receptor beta chains drawn from one sample of a study of blood T cell repertoires in COVID-19. Produced via immunoSEQ multiplex PCR; TCRdb's table is partial and in-frame only. The data show 360,000 or so clones, about 90% seen once. The specimen was PBMCs or T cells enriched from blood (not recorded which). Receptors were obtained from a woman under 40 who had recovered from COVID-19. Both conserved end residues are part of each CDR3. D genes are given only for firm matches. Some rows mark clone size as missing; the rest say once, few, many or name a class of expanded clone.

CDR3 DNA	CDR3 protein	clone size	D gene	J gene	V gene
TGTGCCACCAGCAGAACTACGTTCCTGACAGGTTGGGCCCTCGAGCAGTACTTC	CATSRTTFLTGWALEQYF	NA	NA	TRBJ2-7	TRBV15
TGCAGCGTGCGCGGCGGCTATGGCTACACCTTC	CSVRGGYGYTF	NA	NA	TRBJ1-2	TRBV29-1
TGTGCCTGGGAGGACTTTCCCGCCCTATATTTT	CAWEDFPALYF	once	NA	TRBJ1-3	TRBV30
TGTGCCAGTAGTCCGACAGGGCCTTCGCTTGGCTACACCTTC	CASSPTGPSLGYTF	once	TRBD1	TRBJ1-2	TRBV19
TGTGCCAGCAGCGCTACCCTGGGACTAGGTGCAGATACGCAGTATTTT	CASSATLGLGADTQYF	NA	TRBD2	TRBJ2-3	TRBV6-4
TGTGCTAGTGCCAAAGTGGGGACAGGAGCCCCCGATGCCGCTGAAGCTTTCTTT	CASAKVGTGAPDAAEAFF	NA	TRBD1	TRBJ1-1	TRBV12-5
TGCGCCAGCAGCCAACCAGGGAGGGCCAAAAACATTCAGTACTTC	CASSQPGRAKNIQYF	NA	NA	TRBJ2-4	TRBV4-1
TGTGCCAGCAGCTTAATTCCAGGCTATAATTCACCCCTCCACTTT	CASSLIPGYNSPLHF	NA	NA	TRBJ1-6	TRBV7-3
TGCGCCAGCAGCTTAGAGACAAAGGGGGTATATGGCTACACCTTC	CASSLETKGVYGYTF	NA	NA	TRBJ1-2	TRBV5-1
TGTGCCAGCACCCAAGGGGGGGCTCCGAACACTGAAGCTTTCTTT	CASTQGGAPNTEAFF	NA	NA	TRBJ1-1	TRBV25-1
TGCGCCAGCAGGAAACTAGCGGGAGGGATGAGTGAGCAGTTCTTC	CASRKLAGGMSEQFF	NA	TRBD2	TRBJ2-1	TRBV10-2
TGTGCCAGCCACCCCCGGGGAAGCTCCTACGAGCAGTACTTC	CASHPRGSSYEQYF	NA	NA	TRBJ2-7	TRBV21-1
TGTGCCTGGAGTGGGACAGGAGGCTATGGCTACACCTTC	CAWSGTGGYGYTF	NA	TRBD1	TRBJ1-2	TRBV30
TGTGCCAGCAGCTTGTACCTTAACCCCCTTGGACAGGCGAACTATGGCTACACCTTC	CASSLYLNPLGQANYGYTF	NA	TRBD1	TRBJ1-2	TRBV5-5
TGTGCCAGCAGTGAAGCGCGAGAGACCCAGTACTTC	CASSEARETQYF	NA	NA	TRBJ2-5	TRBV2
TGTGCCAGCAGTCTCCCCAATCAGCCCCAGCATTTT	CASSLPNQPQHF	NA	NA	TRBJ1-5	TRBV12-3/TRBV12-4
TGTGCCAGCAGCGCGAGTGGGACAGGGATCTACGAGCAGTACTTC	CASSASGTGIYEQYF	NA	TRBD1	TRBJ2-7	TRBV5-4
TGTGCCAGCAGCTTTAATTCGGGGGGGCCGGCGTGGAATGAGCAGTTCTTC	CASSFNSGGPAWNEQFF	NA	TRBD2	TRBJ2-1	TRBV5-5
TGCAGCGTAGGCTGGACAGGGGGCGGGAACACTGAAGCTTTCTTT	CSVGWTGGGNTEAFF	NA	TRBD1	TRBJ1-1	TRBV29-1
TGTGCCAGTAGTCGATCCTTTCAGGGAAGGAATGAGCAGTTCTTC	CASSRSFQGRNEQFF	NA	NA	TRBJ2-1	TRBV19
TGTGCCAGCAGCTCCCAGGGGGGCACTGAAGCTTTCTTT	CASSSQGGTEAFF	NA	TRBD1	TRBJ1-1	TRBV7-9
TGCAGCGTTGGTGGCGGGCTGCTTGGGAATGAGCAGTTCTTC	CSVGGGLLGNEQFF	NA	NA	TRBJ2-1	TRBV29-1
TGCGCCAGCAGCCTAGGACAGGGGTCCTACGAGCAGTACTTC	CASSLGQGSYEQYF	NA	TRBD1	TRBJ2-7	TRBV5-1
TGTGCCTGGAACGACGGGTTGGCCATATATTTT	CAWNDGLAIYF	NA	NA	TRBJ1-3	TRBV30
TGTGCCACCAGGACCAAGGACAGCCGAGGAAGGTCACCCCTCCACTTT	CATRTKDSRGRSPLHF	NA	NA	TRBJ1-6	TRBV15
TGTGCCAGCAGTGTCGCGAACACCGGGGAGCTGTTTTTT	CASSVANTGELFF	NA	NA	TRBJ2-2	TRBV27
TGTGCCAGCAGCCACGGCGCACTAGCGGGAGTCGAGCAGTACTTC	CASSHGALAGVEQYF	NA	TRBD2	TRBJ2-7	TRBV13
TGTGCCAGCAGCTTAGGGCGCAATCAGCCCCAGCATTTT	CASSLGRNQPQHF	NA	NA	TRBJ1-5	TRBV7-9
TGTGCCAGCAGTCATGGACAGCGAGGGCCCGAGAGCTCCTACGAGCAGTACTTC	CASSHGQRGPESSYEQYF	NA	NA	TRBJ2-7	TRBV6-6
TGTGCCAGCAGTTCCAATGGATCGGGTAATTCACCCCTCCACTTT	CASSSNGSGNSPLHF	NA	NA	TRBJ1-6	TRBV27
TGTGCCACCCCCGGCAGACTAGCGGGGGTAGGCCCCAGCTCCTACAATGAGCAGTTCTTC	CATPGRLAGVGPSSYNEQFF	NA	TRBD2	TRBJ2-1	TRBV24-1
TGTGCCAGCAGTTCGCTGGGACAGGCGAACACTGAAGCTTTCTTT	CASSSLGQANTEAFF	NA	TRBD1	TRBJ1-1	TRBV28